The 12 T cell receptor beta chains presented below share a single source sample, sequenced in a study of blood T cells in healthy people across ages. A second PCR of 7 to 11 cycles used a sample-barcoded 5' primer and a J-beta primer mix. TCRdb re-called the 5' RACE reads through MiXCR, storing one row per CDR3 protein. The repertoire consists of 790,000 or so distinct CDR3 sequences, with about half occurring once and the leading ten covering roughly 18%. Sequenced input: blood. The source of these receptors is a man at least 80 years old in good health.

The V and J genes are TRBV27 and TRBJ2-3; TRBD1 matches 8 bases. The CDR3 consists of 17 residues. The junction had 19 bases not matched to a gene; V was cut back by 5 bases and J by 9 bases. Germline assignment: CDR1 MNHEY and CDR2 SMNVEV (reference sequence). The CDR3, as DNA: TGTGCCAGCAGTCCTATGGGGTCGACAGGGGCCGCCAGGACGCAGTATTTT. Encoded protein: CASSPMGSTGAARTQYF.

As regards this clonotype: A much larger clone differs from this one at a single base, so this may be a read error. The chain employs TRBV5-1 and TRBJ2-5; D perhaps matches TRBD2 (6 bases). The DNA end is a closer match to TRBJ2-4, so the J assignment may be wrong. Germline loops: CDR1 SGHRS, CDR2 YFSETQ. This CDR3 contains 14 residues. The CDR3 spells CASSVWEVGNIQYF. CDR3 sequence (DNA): TGCGCCAGCAGCGTGTGGGAGGTCGGAAACATTCAGTACTTC.

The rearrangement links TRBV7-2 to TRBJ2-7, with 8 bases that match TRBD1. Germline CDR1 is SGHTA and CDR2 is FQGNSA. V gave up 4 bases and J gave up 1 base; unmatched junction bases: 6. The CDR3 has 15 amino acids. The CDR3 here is CASSYRDRTSYEQYF. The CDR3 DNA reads TGTGCCAGCAGCTACCGGGACAGGACGTCCTACGAGCAGTACTTC.

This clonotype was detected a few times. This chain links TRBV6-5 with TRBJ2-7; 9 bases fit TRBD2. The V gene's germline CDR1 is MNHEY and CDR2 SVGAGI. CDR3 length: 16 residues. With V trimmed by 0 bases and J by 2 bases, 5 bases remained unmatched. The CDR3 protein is CASSYSLAGVPYEQYF. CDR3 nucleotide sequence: TGTGCCAGCAGTTACTCCTTAGCGGGAGTTCCCTACGAGCAGTACTTC.

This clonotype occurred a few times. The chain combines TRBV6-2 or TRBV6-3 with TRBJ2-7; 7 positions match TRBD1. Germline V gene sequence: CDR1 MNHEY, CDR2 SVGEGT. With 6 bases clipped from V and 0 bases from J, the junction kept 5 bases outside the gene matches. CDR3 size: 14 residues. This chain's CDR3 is CASRPTGTSYEQYF. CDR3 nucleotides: TGTGCCAGCAGGCCGACAGGGACCTCCTACGAGCAGTACTTC.

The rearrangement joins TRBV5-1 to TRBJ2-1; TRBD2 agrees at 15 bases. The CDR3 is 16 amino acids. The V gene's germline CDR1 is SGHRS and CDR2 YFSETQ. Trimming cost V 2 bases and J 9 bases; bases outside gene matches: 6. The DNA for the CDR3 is TGCGCCAGCAGCTTAATGGGACTAGCGGGAGGATCTGAGCAGTTCTTC. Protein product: CASSLMGLAGGSEQFF.

This CDR3 is CASSQLTGTGELFF. The CDR3 DNA sequence: TGTGCCAGCAGCCAGCTAACAGGGACCGGGGAGCTGTTTTTT. The chain couples TRBV3-1 to TRBJ2-2; tentatively, D is TRBD1 (6 bases). Germline V gene lookup returns CDR1 LGHDT and CDR2 YNNKEL (reference sequence). V lost 3 bases and J lost 5, with 10 bases in between. This CDR3 has 14 amino acids.

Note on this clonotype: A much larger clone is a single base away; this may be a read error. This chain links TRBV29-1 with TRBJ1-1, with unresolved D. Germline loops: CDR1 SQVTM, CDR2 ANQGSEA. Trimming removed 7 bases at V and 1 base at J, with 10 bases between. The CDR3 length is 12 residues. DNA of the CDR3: TGCAGCGGATGGATAAGGAACACTGAAGCTTTCTTT. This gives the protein CSGWIRNTEAFF.

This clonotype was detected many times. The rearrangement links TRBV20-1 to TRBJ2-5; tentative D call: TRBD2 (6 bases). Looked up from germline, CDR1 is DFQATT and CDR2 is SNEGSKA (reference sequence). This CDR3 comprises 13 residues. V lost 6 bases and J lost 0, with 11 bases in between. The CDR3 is CSAGGHNQETQYF. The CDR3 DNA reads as TGCAGTGCCGGAGGGCACAACCAAGAGACCCAGTACTTC.

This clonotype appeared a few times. CDR3 bases: TGCAGTGCTATCGAACTGGGGACTAGCGGGAACTCCTACGAGCAGTACTTC. Translation: CSAIELGTSGNSYEQYF. This sequence joins TRBV20-1 and TRBJ2-7; 13 nucleotides match TRBD2. With V trimmed by 4 bases and J by 0 bases, 9 bases remained unmatched. The CDR3 runs to 17 residues. Germline loops: CDR1 DFQATT, CDR2 SNEGSKA (reference sequence).

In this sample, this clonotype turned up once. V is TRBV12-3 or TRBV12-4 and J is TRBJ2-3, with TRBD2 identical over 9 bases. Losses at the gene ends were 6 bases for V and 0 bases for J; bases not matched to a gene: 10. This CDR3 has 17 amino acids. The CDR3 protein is CASRLGTSRKSTDTQYF. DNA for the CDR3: TGTGCCAGCAGGCTAGGGACTAGCAGGAAGAGCACAGATACGCAGTATTTT.

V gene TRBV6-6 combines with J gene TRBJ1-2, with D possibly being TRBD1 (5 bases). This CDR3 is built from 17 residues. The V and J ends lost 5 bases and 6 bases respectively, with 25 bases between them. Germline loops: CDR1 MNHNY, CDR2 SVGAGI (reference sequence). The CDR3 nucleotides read TGTGCCAGCAGTCTCAACCCCGACCGAGGGGCCTTGGATGGCTACACCTTC. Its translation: CASSLNPDRGALDGYTF.